This T cell receptor (beta chain) was captured by sequencing in a study of T cells in localized non-small cell lung cancer. TCRdb's copy holds only in-frame clones and misses some; the assay was immunoSEQ multiplex PCR. This sample has around 140,000 clones, with roughly nine tenths found just once. This CDR3 has 13 residues. Germline V gene lookup returns CDR1 SGDLS and CDR2 YYNGEE. The germline V and J ends were trimmed by 2 bases and 3 bases, with 8 bases remaining between them. Comment on this clone: Other DNA sequences in the sample encode the same CDR3.

Sequenced material: peripheral blood, taken before any cancer treatment. This TCR was sampled from a female donor at least 60 years old with stage I lung adenocarcinoma. This rearrangement joins TRBV9 to TRBJ1-1; the D is unclear. The CDR3 DNA reads TGTGCCAGCAGCGTGGGAGGGTACACTGAAGCTTTCTTT. It is translated as CASSVGGYTEAFF.